One and the same sample provided the 7 T cell receptor beta chains below, sequenced in a study of blood T cell repertoires in COVID-19. Only in-frame clones appear in the TCRdb table, and some are missing; sequencing was by immunoSEQ multiplex PCR. The sample lists under 300,000 clones, approximately 85% seen once, with approximately 6.6% in the top ten. The source material was PBMCs or T cells enriched from blood (not recorded which). These receptors all stem from a woman aged 45-59 years who had been exposed to COVID-19.

This rearrangement joins TRBV6-5 to TRBJ1-1, with 7 bases lining up with TRBD1. The V gene end was trimmed by 8 bases and the J gene end by 7 bases; junction bases not matched to a gene: 16. Germline V gene data show CDR1 as MNHEY and CDR2 as SVGAGI. This CDR3 region has 15 residues. CDR3 amino acids: CASAPLGGGDNEAFF. In DNA form, the CDR3 reads TGTGCCAGCGCCCCCCTTGGAGGGGGCGACAATGAAGCTTTCTTT.

The chain recombines TRBV5-1 with TRBJ1-3; D not resolved. Germline V gene data show CDR1 as SGHRS and CDR2 as YFSETQ. With 3 bases removed from V and 0 bases from J, the gap between germline ends came to 7 bases. The CDR3 is 14 residues long. The CDR3 sequence: CASSSGFSGNTIYF. CDR3 DNA: TGCGCCAGCAGCTCGGGATTCTCTGGAAACACCATATATTTT.

The chain carries TRBV19 and TRBJ1-6; TRBD1 agrees at 10 bases. CDR3 size: 14 residues. V shed 10 bases and J 10 bases; nucleotides not matched to a gene: 10. Germline CDR1 is LNHDA and CDR2 is SQIVND (reference sequence). CDR3 amino acids: CATRTGTGESPLHF. For the CDR3, the DNA is TGTGCCACTCGTACCGGGACAGGGGAATCACCCCTCCACTTT.

CDR3: CASSLRGGANTEAFF. The CDR3 nucleotides are TGTGCCAGCAGCTTACGGGGAGGAGCGAACACTGAAGCTTTCTTT. The chain links TRBV11-2 to TRBJ1-1, with no clear D. Trimming stripped 2 bases from V and 1 base from J, with 11 bases between. CDR3 length equals 15 residues. Germline CDR1 SGHAT, CDR2 FQNNGV.

This clone has more than one count but fewer than ten. This CDR3 is also generated by other DNA sequences in the sample. This chain links TRBV28 with TRBJ1-1, with TRBD1 matching over 8 bases. There are 14 residues in the CDR3. The germline V gene has CDR1 MDHEN and CDR2 SYDVKM. V shed 6 bases and J 5 bases; nucleotides not matched to a gene: 8. The CDR3 nucleotides are TGTGCCAGCAGCCCCAGGACAGGGAGGACTGAAGCTTTCTTT. This gives the protein CASSPRTGRTEAFF.

This sequence joins TRBV6-5 and TRBJ1-5; 9 nucleotides align to TRBD1. This CDR3 has 15 residues. The germline V gene encodes CDR1 MNHEY and CDR2 SVGAGI. Losses at the gene ends were 2 bases for V and 5 bases for J; bases not matched to a gene: 4. The CDR3 region has the DNA TGTGCCAGCAGTTACGGGACAGGGCGGGATCAGCCCCAGCATTTT. Translation: CASSYGTGRDQPQHF.

The chain recombines TRBV7-4 with TRBJ1-4; the match to TRBD1 covers 9 bases. Trimming removed 2 bases from V and 6 bases from J; junction bases left unmatched: 13. Germline V gives CDR1 SGHVT, CDR2 SQSDAQ. CDR3 length equals 18 residues. This CDR3 reads CASSLPDRGVGGHEKLFF. The CDR3 DNA reads as TGTGCCAGCAGCTTACCGGACAGGGGTGTAGGGGGACATGAAAAACTGTTTTTT.